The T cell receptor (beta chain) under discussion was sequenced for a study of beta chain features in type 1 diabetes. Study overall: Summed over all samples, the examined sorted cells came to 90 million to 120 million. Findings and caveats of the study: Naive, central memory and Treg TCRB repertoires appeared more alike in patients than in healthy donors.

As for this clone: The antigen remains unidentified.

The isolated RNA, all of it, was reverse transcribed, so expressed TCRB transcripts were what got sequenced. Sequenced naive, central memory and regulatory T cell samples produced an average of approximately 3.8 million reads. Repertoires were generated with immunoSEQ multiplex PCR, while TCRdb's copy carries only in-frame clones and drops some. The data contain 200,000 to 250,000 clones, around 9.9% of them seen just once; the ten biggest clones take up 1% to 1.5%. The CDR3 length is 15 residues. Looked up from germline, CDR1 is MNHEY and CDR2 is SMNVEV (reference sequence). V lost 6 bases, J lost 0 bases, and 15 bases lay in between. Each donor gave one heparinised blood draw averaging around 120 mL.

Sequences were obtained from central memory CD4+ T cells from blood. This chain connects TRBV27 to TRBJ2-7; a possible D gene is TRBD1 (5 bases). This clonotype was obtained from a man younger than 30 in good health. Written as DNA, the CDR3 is TGTGCCAGCAGCGACCTGGACACCAGCTCCTACGAGCAGTACTTC. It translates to CASSDLDTSSYEQYF.